The rows below give T cell receptor beta chains drawn from one sample of a study of regulatory T cells in long-lasting Graves disease. TCRdb re-called the multiplex PCR reads with MiXCR, one entry per CDR3 protein. This sample yields a few hundred thousand distinct CDR3 sequences, of which roughly 16% are seen a single time; about 19% belongs to the top ten. These sequences were also reported in another study, on T cells in Graves' hyperthyroidism and ophthalmopathy.

The sample here was peripheral blood mononuclear cells (PBMCs), taken at new diagnosis, from a patient treated with antithyroid drugs. The receptors here all came from a woman aged 18-29 years with Graves disease. Both conserved end residues are part of each CDR3. The D gene is left open where the match is weak. Rows give clone size only sometimes, using once, few, many, or a class for an expanded clone.

>TRBJ2-1|TRBV5-1|many|TRBD1
CASSTTGPLQFF
TGCGCCAGCAGCACGACAGGGCCGCTACAGTTCTTC
>TRBJ2-2|TRBV7-9|few|TRBD2
CASSLTSGTRTGELFF
TGTGCCAGCAGCTTAACTAGCGGGACAAGGACCGGGGAGCTGTTTTTT
>TRBJ1-2|TRBV7-3|many|.
CASSTSGLDGYTF
TGTGCCAGCAGCACGTCAGGGTTGGATGGCTACACCTTC
>TRBJ2-1|TRBV20-1|.|TRBD2
CSAPGRNPGQREQFF
TGCAGTGCCCCCGGGAGGAATCCGGGGCAGCGGGAGCAGTTCTTC
>TRBJ2-2|TRBV13|.|TRBD2
CASSLVLLAGNTGELFF
TGTGCCAGCAGCTTAGTTCTCCTAGCGGGGAACACCGGGGAGCTGTTTTTT
>TRBJ2-1|TRBV5-6|few|.
CASSRESGPGQFF
TGTGCCAGCAGCCGAGAGTCCGGGCCAGGGCAGTTCTTC
>TRBJ1-2|TRBV28|few|.
CASRLGRLNYGYTF
TGTGCCAGCAGGCTAGGTCGACTTAACTATGGCTACACCTTC
>TRBJ2-3|TRBV6-2/TRBV6-3|few|.
CASSYLGEDTQYF
TGTGCCAGCAGTTACCTGGGGGAAGATACGCAGTATTTT
>TRBJ2-1|TRBV29-1|many|.
CSESPSGRAYNEQFF
TGCAGCGAGTCGCCTTCGGGACGGGCTTACAATGAGCAGTTCTTC
>TRBJ1-3|TRBV7-9|.|.
CASTRTGPYGNTIYF
TGTGCCAGCACCCGCACCGGACCGTATGGAAACACCATATATTTT
>TRBJ1-1|TRBV7-2|many|.
CASSATGLNTEAFF
TGTGCCAGCAGCGCGACAGGATTGAACACTGAAGCTTTCTTT
>TRBJ1-2|TRBV15|many|TRBD1
CATSRPTGGYGYTF
TGTGCCACCAGCAGGCCCACAGGGGGTTATGGCTACACCTTC
>TRBJ1-3|TRBV6-1|.|TRBD1
CASRRDSGTGNTIYF
TGTGCCAGCAGGCGGGACAGCGGCACTGGAAACACCATATATTTT
>TRBJ1-1|TRBV15|.|TRBD1
CATSRDRVGTEAFF
TGTGCCACCAGCCGGGACAGGGTAGGCACTGAAGCTTTCTTT
>TRBJ2-4|TRBV28|.|.
CASSLGGQGGNIQYF
TGTGCCAGCAGTTTGGGAGGGCAGGGGGGAAACATTCAGTACTTC
>TRBJ1-1|TRBV12-3/TRBV12-4|many|.
CASSPLGEAFF
TGTGCCAGCAGTCCCCTAGGTGAAGCTTTCTTT
>TRBJ2-7|TRBV28|many|TRBD2
CASSSWTSGGTNEQYF
TGTGCCAGCAGTTCCTGGACTAGCGGGGGGACCAACGAGCAGTACTTC
>TRBJ2-7|TRBV29-1|few|.
CSVSGRSSYEQYF
TGCAGCGTTTCGGGACGGAGCTCCTACGAGCAGTACTTC
>TRBJ1-3|TRBV7-9|.|.
CASSLQTVYPPQNTIYF
TGTGCCAGCAGCTTACAGACAGTATACCCCCCACAAAACACCATATATTTT
>TRBJ1-5|TRBV3-1|many|.
CASSQGQFSNQPQHF
TGTGCCAGCAGCCAAGGGCAGTTTAGCAATCAGCCCCAGCATTTT
>TRBJ2-7|TRBV7-8|many|.
CASSGRWDEQYF
TGTGCCAGCAGCGGCCGATGGGACGAGCAGTACTTC
>TRBJ2-5|TRBV20-1|many|TRBD2
CSATTSGGLQETQYF
TGCAGTGCTACCACTAGCGGGGGACTCCAAGAGACCCAGTACTTC
>TRBJ2-7|TRBV6-1|.|.
CASTLKPIGYEQYF
TGTGCCAGCACCCTAAAACCTATCGGCTACGAGCAGTACTTC
>TRBJ2-5|TRBV7-2|.|.
CASSLGSGFETQYF
TGTGCCAGCAGCTTAGGCTCAGGGTTTGAGACCCAGTACTTC
>TRBJ1-5|TRBV2|many|.
CASSEGQRNQPQHF
TGTGCCAGCAGTGAAGGACAGCGGAATCAGCCCCAGCATTTT
>TRBJ1-1|TRBV19|many|.
CASSMVGTEAFF
TGTGCCAGTAGTATGGTGGGGACTGAAGCTTTCTTT
>TRBJ2-2|TRBV4-2|.|TRBD2
CASSPSGRAVTGELFF
TGTGCCAGCAGCCCTAGCGGGAGGGCCGTCACCGGGGAGCTGTTTTTT
>TRBJ2-5|TRBV6-2/TRBV6-3|many|.
CASSYSNDRETQYF
TGTGCCAGCAGTTACTCGAATGACAGAGAGACCCAGTACTTC
>TRBJ1-6|TRBV18|many|.
CASSPFKGSNSPLHF
TGTGCCAGCTCACCATTTAAGGGATCAAATTCACCCCTCCACTTT
>TRBJ1-1|TRBV29-1|few|.
CSVEALQTRVEAFF
TGCAGCGTTGAAGCGCTCCAGACCCGGGTTGAAGCTTTCTTT
>TRBJ1-1|TRBV5-1|many|.
CASSLRSGGTEAFF
TGCGCCAGCAGCTTGCGTTCTGGAGGTACTGAAGCTTTCTTT
>TRBJ1-2|TRBV3-1|many|.
CASSQGPNYGYTF
TGTGCCAGCAGCCAAGGACCAAACTATGGCTACACCTTC
>TRBJ2-1|TRBV20-1|many|TRBD2
CSARGTSGVGYNEQFF
TGCAGTGCTAGAGGGACTAGCGGGGTGGGGTACAATGAGCAGTTCTTC
>TRBJ2-3|TRBV12-3/TRBV12-4|.|TRBD2
CASRRAGGNTDTQYF
TGTGCCAGCAGGAGAGCGGGGGGGAACACAGATACGCAGTATTTT
>TRBJ2-5|TRBV7-9|few|.
CASSFDVETQYF
TGTGCCAGCAGCTTTGACGTCGAGACCCAGTACTTC
>TRBJ1-5|TRBV20-1|many|.
CSARHGRDQPQHF
TGCAGTGCTAGACACGGGCGAGATCAGCCCCAGCATTTT
>TRBJ1-1|TRBV30|many|.
CAWSPRGAIHTEAFF
TGTGCCTGGAGCCCCCGAGGGGCCATTCACACTGAAGCTTTCTTT
>TRBJ2-1|TRBV11-3|many|TRBD2
CASSLSKPGLGAYNEQFF
TGTGCCAGCAGTCTAAGCAAGCCGGGACTAGGGGCCTACAATGAGCAGTTCTTC
>TRBJ2-3|TRBV25-1|few|.
CASSETGVRTDTQYF
TGTGCCAGCAGTGAAACTGGCGTCCGCACAGATACGCAGTATTTT
>TRBJ2-3|TRBV5-1|many|.
CASSRGGPSSDTQYF
TGCGCCAGCAGCCGTGGGGGTCCATCGTCAGATACGCAGTATTTT
>TRBJ2-1|TRBV12-3/TRBV12-4|few|TRBD2
CASRWTSSYNEQFF
TGTGCCAGCAGATGGACTAGCAGCTACAATGAGCAGTTCTTC
>TRBJ1-4|TRBV19|.|.
CASKGDATNEKLFF
TGTGCCAGTAAGGGGGATGCAACTAATGAAAAACTGTTTTTT
>TRBJ1-2|TRBV3-1|many|.
CASSQLTADMGGYTF
TGTGCCAGCAGCCAACTCACAGCAGACATGGGGGGCTACACCTTC
>TRBJ2-7|TRBV20-1|many|.
CSASGSYEQYF
TGCAGTGCTAGCGGCTCCTACGAGCAGTACTTC
>TRBJ2-1|TRBV15|few|TRBD2
CATTDGLAGGLFQFF
TGTGCCACCACCGACGGACTAGCGGGGGGGCTATTTCAGTTCTTC
>TRBJ1-5|TRBV28|many|.
CASSIVVGLGTQPQHF
TGTGCCAGCAGCATAGTGGTGGGTTTGGGGACGCAGCCCCAGCATTTT
>TRBJ2-7|TRBV7-3|many|TRBD2
CASSIAGSYEQYF
TGTGCCAGCAGCATAGCGGGTTCCTACGAGCAGTACTTC
>TRBJ1-2|TRBV6-5|.|.
CASSYSGTKGTANYGYTF
TGTGCCAGCAGTTACTCAGGGACAAAGGGGACCGCTAACTATGGCTACACCTTC
>TRBJ2-1|TRBV10-1|.|TRBD2
CASSESGGLGPEQFF
TGCGCCAGCAGTGAGTCAGGCGGACTAGGCCCTGAGCAGTTCTTC
>TRBJ1-1|TRBV30|many|.
CAWSVGAQENTEAFF
TGTGCCTGGAGTGTCGGTGCACAGGAGAACACTGAAGCTTTCTTT
>TRBJ1-1|TRBV3-1|many|.
CASSLTARAHTEAFF
TGTGCCAGCAGCCTAACCGCCCGGGCCCACACTGAAGCTTTCTTT
>TRBJ2-3|TRBV20-1|many|TRBD2
CSAREASGSTDTQYF
TGCAGTGCTAGAGAGGCTAGCGGGAGCACAGATACGCAGTATTTT
>TRBJ1-2|TRBV12-3/TRBV12-4|many|TRBD1
CASRRTGGDYGYTF
TGTGCCAGCAGGCGGACAGGGGGCGACTATGGCTACACCTTC
>TRBJ1-5|TRBV27|few|.
CASGTTGPQHF
TGTGCCAGCGGAACGACAGGGCCCCAGCATTTT
>TRBJ2-7|TRBV7-9|many|.
CASSPGAGGISYEQYF
TGTGCCAGCAGCCCAGGGGCAGGTGGAATCTCCTACGAGCAGTACTTC
>TRBJ1-2|TRBV12-3/TRBV12-4|many|.
CASSLAGTGRYGYTF
TGTGCCAGCAGTTTAGCGGGAACAGGACGCTATGGCTACACCTTC
>TRBJ2-1|TRBV28|many|.
CASSPGGAQYNEQFF
TGTGCCAGCAGCCCTGGAGGGGCGCAATACAATGAGCAGTTCTTC
>TRBJ1-2|TRBV5-4|once|TRBD1
CASSQRLTGASGYTF
TGTGCCAGCAGCCAGCGACTAACAGGGGCCTCTGGCTACACCTTC
>TRBJ2-1|TRBV11-2|many|TRBD2
CASSLGSGSSRYNEQFF
TGTGCCAGCAGCTTGGGGAGCGGGAGTAGCAGGTACAATGAGCAGTTCTTC